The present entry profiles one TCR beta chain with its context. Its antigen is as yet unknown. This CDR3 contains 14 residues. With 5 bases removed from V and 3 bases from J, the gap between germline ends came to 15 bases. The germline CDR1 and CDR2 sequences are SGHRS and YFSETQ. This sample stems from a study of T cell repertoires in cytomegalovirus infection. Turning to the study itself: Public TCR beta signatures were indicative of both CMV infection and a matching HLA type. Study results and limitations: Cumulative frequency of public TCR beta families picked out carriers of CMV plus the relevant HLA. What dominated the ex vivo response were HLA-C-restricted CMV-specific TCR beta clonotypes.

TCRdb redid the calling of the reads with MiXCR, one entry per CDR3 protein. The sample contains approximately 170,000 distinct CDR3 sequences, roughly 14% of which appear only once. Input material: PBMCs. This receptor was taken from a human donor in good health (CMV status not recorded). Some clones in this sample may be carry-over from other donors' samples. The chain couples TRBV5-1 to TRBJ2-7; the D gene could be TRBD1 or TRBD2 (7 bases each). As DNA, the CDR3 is TGCGCCAGCAGTAGAACAGGGGAGGGCTACGAGCAGTACTTC. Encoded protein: CASSRTGEGYEQYF.